This record looks at one T cell receptor beta chain sequence and its context. Assay used: immunoSEQ multiplex PCR; TCRdb lists only in-frame clones, some missing. Here the sample spans over 2,000,000 clones, roughly 95% being singletons. The data stem from a study of shared clonotypes between healthy human individuals. CD45RO-negative, CCR7-selected cells formed the naive CD8 fraction, which excluded terminally differentiated effector memory CD45RA+ cells. CDR1 is SGHAT and CDR2 is FQNNGV in the germline V gene. With 5 bases clipped from V and 5 bases from J, the junction kept 10 bases outside the gene matches. The CDR3 runs 16 residues.

This chain uses TRBV11-2 with TRBJ2-1; 9 bases agree with TRBD2. The sequence was collected from a man aged 18 to 30 in good health. Some clones in this sample may be carry-over from other donors' samples. Sequenced input: naive CD8+ T cells from PBMCs. This chain's CDR3 is CASSPEVAGDHNEQFF. The CDR3 DNA follows: TGTGCCAGCAGCCCGGAGGTAGCGGGAGATCACAATGAGCAGTTCTTC. Full variable domain (remainder filled in from reference TRBV11-2 and TRBJ2-1): EAGVAQSPRYKIIEKRQSVAFWCNPISGHATLYWYQQILGQGPKLLIQFQNNGVVDDSQLPKDRFSAERLKGVDSTLKIQPAKLEDSAVYLCASSPEVAGDHNEQFFGPGTRLTVL.